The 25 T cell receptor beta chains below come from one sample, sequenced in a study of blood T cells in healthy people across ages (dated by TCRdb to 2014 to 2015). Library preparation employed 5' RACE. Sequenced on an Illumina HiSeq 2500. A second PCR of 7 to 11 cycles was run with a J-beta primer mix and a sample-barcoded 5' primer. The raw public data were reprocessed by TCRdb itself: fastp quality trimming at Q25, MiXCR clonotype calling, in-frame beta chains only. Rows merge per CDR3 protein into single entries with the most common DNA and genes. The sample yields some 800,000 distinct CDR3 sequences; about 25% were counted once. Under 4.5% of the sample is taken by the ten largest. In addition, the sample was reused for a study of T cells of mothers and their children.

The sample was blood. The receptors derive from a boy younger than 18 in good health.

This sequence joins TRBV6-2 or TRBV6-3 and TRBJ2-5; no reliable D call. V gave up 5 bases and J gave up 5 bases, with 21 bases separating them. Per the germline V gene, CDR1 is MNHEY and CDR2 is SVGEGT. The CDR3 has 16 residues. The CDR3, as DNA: TGTGCCAGCAGTGATGTTATTGTAAGATGGGTGGAGACCCAGTACTTC. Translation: CASSDVIVRWVETQYF.

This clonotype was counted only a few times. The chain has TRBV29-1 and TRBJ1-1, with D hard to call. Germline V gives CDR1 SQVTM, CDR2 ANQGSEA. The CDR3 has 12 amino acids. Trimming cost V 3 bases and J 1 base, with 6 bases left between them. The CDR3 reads CSVDSRNTEAFF. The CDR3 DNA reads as TGCAGCGTTGATTCGAGGAACACTGAAGCTTTCTTT.

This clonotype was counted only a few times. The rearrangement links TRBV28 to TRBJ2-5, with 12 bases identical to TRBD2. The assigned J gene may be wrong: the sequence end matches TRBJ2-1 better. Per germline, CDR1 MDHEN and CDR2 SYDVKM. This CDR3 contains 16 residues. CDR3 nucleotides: TGTGCCAGCAGTGTCCCGTCTAGCGGGGGGGACGAGGAGCAGTTCTTC. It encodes CASSVPSSGGDEEQFF.

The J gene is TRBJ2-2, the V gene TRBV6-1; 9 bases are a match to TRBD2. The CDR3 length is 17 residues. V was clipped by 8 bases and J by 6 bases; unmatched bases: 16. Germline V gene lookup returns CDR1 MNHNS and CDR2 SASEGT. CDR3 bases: TGTGCCAGCCTCCCGTGGGCTAGCGGGAAGGGTGCCGGGGAGCTGTTTTTT. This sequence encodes CASLPWASGKGAGELFF.

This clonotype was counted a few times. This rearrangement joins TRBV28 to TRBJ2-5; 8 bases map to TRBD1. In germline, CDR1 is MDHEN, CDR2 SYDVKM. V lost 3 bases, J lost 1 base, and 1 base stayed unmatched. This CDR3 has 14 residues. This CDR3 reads CASSFRGLQETQYF. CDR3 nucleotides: TGTGCCAGCAGTTTCAGGGGGCTCCAAGAGACCCAGTACTTC.

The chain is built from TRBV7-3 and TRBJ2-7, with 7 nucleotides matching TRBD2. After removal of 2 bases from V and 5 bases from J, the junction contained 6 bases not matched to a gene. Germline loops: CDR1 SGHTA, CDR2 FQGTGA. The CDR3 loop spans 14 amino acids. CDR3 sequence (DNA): TGTGCCAGCAGCTTAGAAGCGGGGATGAACGAGCAGTACTTC. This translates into CASSLEAGMNEQYF.

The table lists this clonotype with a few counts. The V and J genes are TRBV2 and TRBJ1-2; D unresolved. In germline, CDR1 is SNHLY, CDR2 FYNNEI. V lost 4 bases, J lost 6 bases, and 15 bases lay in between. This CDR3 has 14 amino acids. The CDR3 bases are TGTGCCAGCAGTGGCAACGGACCGATGGATGGCTACACCTTC. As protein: CASSGNGPMDGYTF.

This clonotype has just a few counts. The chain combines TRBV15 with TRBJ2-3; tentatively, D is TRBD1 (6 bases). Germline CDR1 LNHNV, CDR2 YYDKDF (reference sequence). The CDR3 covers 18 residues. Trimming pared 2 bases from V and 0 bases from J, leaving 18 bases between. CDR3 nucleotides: TGTGCCACCAGCAGAACAGACAGGATCCGGGAAAGCACAGATACGCAGTATTTT. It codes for CATSRTDRIRESTDTQYF. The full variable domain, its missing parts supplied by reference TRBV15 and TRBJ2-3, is DAMVIQNPRYQVTQFGKPVTLSCSQTLNHNVMYWYQQKSSQAPKLLFHYYDKDFNNEADTPDNFQSRRPNTSFCFLDIRSPGLGDTAMYLCATSRTDRIRESTDTQYFGPGTRLTVL.

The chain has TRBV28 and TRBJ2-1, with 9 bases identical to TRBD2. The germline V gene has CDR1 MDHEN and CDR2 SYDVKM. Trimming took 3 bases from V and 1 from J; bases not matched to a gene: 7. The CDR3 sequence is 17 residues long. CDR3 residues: CASSFIQTSGSYNEQFF. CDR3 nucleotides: TGTGCCAGCAGTTTCATACAGACTAGCGGTTCCTACAATGAGCAGTTCTTC.

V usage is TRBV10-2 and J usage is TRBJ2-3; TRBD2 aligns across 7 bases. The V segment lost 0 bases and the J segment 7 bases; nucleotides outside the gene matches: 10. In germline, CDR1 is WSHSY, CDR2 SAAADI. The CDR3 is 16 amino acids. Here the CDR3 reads CASSESGLAARHTQYF. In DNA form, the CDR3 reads TGCGCCAGCAGTGAGTCGGGCCTAGCGGCTAGACATACGCAGTATTTT.

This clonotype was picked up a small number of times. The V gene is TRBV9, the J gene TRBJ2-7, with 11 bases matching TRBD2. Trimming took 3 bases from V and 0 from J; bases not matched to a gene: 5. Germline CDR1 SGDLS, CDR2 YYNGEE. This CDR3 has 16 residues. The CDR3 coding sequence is TGTGCCAGCAGCGCGGGACTAGCGGAGAGCTCCTACGAGCAGTACTTC. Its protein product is CASSAGLAESSYEQYF. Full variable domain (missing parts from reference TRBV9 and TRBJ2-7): DSGVTQTPKHLITATGQRVTLRCSPRSGDLSVYWYQQSLDQGLQFLIQYYNGEERAKGNILERFSAQQFPDLHSELNLSSLELGDSALYFCASSAGLAESSYEQYFGPGTRLTVT.

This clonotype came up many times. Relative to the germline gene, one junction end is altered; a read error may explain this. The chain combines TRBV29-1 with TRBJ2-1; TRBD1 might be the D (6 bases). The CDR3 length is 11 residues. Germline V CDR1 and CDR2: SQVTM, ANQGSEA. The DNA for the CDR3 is TGCAGCGTTGAAGATAACAAGCCAGGGGTCTTC. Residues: CSVEDNKPGVF.

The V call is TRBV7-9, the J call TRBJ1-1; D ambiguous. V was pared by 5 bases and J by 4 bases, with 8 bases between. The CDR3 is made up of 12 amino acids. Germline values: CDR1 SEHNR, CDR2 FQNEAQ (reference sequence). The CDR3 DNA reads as TGTGCCAGCAGCCGGGCGTTCACTGAAGCTTTCTTT. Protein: CASSRAFTEAFF.

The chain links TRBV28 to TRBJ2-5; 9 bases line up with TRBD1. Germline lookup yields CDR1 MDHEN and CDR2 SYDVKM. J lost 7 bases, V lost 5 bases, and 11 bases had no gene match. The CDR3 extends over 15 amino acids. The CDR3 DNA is TGTGCCAGCAGTCCATCGGACAGGGGCGTCTGGACCCAGTACTTC. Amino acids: CASSPSDRGVWTQYF.

CDR3 sequence (DNA): TGTGCCAGCAGCTTAGCGAGTAGCGGGGACCCTTCCTACGAGCAGTACTTC. Amino acids: CASSLASSGDPSYEQYF. The chain joins TRBV7-6 to TRBJ2-7, with 8 bases identical to TRBD2. CDR1 SGHVS and CDR2 FNYEAQ come from the germline V gene. The CDR3 has 17 amino acids. With 0 bases clipped from V and 1 base from J, the junction kept 8 bases outside the gene matches.

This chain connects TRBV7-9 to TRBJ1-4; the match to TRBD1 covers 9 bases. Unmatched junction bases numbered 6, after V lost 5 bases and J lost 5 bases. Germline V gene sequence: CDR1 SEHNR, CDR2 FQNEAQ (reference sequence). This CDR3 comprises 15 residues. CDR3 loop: CASSLTGGENEKLFF. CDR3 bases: TGTGCCAGCAGCCTTACAGGGGGCGAGAATGAAAAACTGTTTTTT.

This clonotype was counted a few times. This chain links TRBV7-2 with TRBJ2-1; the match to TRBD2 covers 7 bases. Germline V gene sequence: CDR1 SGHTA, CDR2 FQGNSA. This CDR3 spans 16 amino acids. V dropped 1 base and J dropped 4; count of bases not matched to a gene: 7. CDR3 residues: CASSLEASGTYNEQFF. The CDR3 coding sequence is TGTGCCAGCAGCTTAGAGGCTAGCGGAACATACAATGAGCAGTTCTTC.

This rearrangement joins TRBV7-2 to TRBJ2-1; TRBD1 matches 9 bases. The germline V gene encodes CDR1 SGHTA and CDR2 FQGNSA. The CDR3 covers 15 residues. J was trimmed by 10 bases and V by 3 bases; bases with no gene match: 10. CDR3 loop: CASSLTGTGLREQFF. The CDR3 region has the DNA TGTGCCAGCAGCTTGACCGGGACAGGGCTTCGCGAGCAGTTCTTC. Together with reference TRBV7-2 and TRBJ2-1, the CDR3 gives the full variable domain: GAGVSQSPSNKVTEKGKDVELRCDPISGHTALYWYRQSLGQGLEFLIYFQGNSAPDKSGLPSDRFSAERTGGSVSTLTIQRTQQEDSAVYLCASSLTGTGLREQFFGPGTRLTVL.

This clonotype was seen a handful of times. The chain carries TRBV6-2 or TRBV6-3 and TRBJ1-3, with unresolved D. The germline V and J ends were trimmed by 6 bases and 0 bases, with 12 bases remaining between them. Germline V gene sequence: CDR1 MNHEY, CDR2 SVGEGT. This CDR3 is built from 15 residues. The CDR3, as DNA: TGTGCCAGCAGCCCCCAGCGACTCTCTGGAAACACCATATATTTT. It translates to CASSPQRLSGNTIYF.

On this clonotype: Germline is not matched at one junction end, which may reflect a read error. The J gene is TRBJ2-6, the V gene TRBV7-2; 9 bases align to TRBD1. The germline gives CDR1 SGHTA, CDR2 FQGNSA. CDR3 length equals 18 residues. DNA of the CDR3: TGCGCCAGCAGCCCCCGTACTTGGACAGGGGACGGGGCCAACGTCCTGACTTTC. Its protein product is CASSPRTWTGDGANVLTF. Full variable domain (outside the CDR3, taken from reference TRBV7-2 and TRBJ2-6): GAGVSQSPSNKVTEKGKDVELRCDPISGHTALYWYRQSLGQGLEFLIYFQGNSAPDKSGLPSDRFSAERTGGSVSTLTIQRTQQEDSAVYLCASSPRTWTGDGANVLTFGAGSRLTVL.

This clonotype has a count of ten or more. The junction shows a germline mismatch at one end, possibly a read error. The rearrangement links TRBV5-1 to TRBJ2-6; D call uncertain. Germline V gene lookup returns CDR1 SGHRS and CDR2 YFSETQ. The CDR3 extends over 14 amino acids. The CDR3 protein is CASSLYSGANVLTF. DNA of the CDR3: TGTGCCAGCAGTCTCTACTCTGGGGCCAACGTCCTGACTTTC.

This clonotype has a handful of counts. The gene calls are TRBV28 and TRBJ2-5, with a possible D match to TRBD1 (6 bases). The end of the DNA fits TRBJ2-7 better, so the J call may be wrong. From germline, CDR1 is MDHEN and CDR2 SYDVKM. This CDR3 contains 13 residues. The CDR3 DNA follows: TGTGCCAGCAGTGGCCCGAGGGGGTACGAGCAGTACTTC. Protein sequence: CASSGPRGYEQYF.

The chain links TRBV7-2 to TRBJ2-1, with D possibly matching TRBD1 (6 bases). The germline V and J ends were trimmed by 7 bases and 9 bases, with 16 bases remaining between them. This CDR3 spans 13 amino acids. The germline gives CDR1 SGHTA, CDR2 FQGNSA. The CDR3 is CASNPGQPGEQFF. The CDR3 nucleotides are TGTGCCAGCAACCCCGGACAGCCGGGTGAGCAGTTCTTC. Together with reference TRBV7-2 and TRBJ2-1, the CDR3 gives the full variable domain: GAGVSQSPSNKVTEKGKDVELRCDPISGHTALYWYRQSLGQGLEFLIYFQGNSAPDKSGLPSDRFSAERTGGSVSTLTIQRTQQEDSAVYLCASNPGQPGEQFFGPGTRLTVL.

The CDR3, as DNA: TGTGCCACCGGTAACCTGGGGGAGACCCAGTACTTC. This encodes CATGNLGETQYF. This chain joins TRBV28 and TRBJ2-5; no clear D. Trimming pared 10 bases from V and 5 bases from J, leaving 14 bases between. The CDR3 totals 12 residues. The V gene's germline CDR1 is MDHEN and CDR2 SYDVKM. The full variable domain, rest sourced from reference TRBV28 and TRBJ2-5, is DVKVTQSSRYLVKRTGEKVFLECVQDMDHENMFWYRQDPGLGLRLIYFSYDVKMKEKGDIPEGYSVSREKKERFSLILESASTNQTSMYLCATGNLGETQYFGPGTRLLVL.

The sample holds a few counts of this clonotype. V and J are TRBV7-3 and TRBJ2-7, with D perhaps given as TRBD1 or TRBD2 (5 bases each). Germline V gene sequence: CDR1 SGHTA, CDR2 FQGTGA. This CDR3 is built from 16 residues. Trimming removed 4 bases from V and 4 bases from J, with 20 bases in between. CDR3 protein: CASSSTVGTPFYEQYF. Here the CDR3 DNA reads TGTGCCAGCAGCTCCACCGTGGGGACGCCCTTTTACGAGCAGTACTTC.